The text below deals with one T cell receptor beta chain. This entry is derived from a study of control samples from healthy donors and cancer patients. Assay used: immunoSEQ multiplex PCR; TCRdb lists only in-frame clones, some missing. Of roughly 120,000 clones in the sample, 85% to 95% were seen once. The TCR originated in a man aged 50-60 years with head and neck cancer. Sequencing used PBMCs.

Here the CDR3 DNA reads TGTGCCAGCAGCAACCGGGACAGGGAAACCTACGAGCAGTACTTC. As protein: CASSNRDRETYEQYF. The chain joins TRBV6-6 to TRBJ2-7, with 9 bases identical to TRBD1. Germline CDR1 MNHNY, CDR2 SVGAGI (reference sequence). The CDR3 is 15 residues long. The ends lost 6 bases at V and 2 bases at J; junction bases unmatched: 8.